A single sample is the source of the 25 T cell receptor beta chains below, sequenced in a study of blood T cell repertoires in COVID-19. Assay: immunoSEQ multiplex PCR; the TCRdb copy retains only in-frame clones and omits some. The repertoire holds fewer than 300,000 clones, more than 65% seen once, with approximately 15% in the top ten. Material: peripheral blood. Receptors were obtained from a person aged 70 to 85 with COVID-19, enrolled during active disease.

V gene TRBV5-7 combines with J gene TRBJ1-6, with a weak D call TRBD1 (6 bases). TRBV5-7 counts as an open reading frame of uncertain function. Trimming took off 3 bases at V and 0 bases at J, with 10 bases between the two ends. The CDR3 consists of 16 residues. This CDR3 is CASSYGGPSYNSPLHF. The CDR3 region has the DNA TGTGCCAGCAGCTACGGGGGGCCCTCCTATAATTCACCCCTCCACTTT.

This clone has just one count. V and J are TRBV27 and TRBJ2-7, with 10 bases matching TRBD2. There are 14 residues in the CDR3. Germline assignment: CDR1 MNHEY and CDR2 SMNVEV (reference sequence). The junction had 2 bases not matched to a gene; V was cut back by 3 bases and J by 3 bases. The CDR3 DNA follows: TGTGCCAGCAGTTTGCTAGCGGGAGTCTACGAGCAGTACTTC. Its translation is CASSLLAGVYEQYF.

CDR3 protein: CASSLGQGLGEKLFF. The DNA of the CDR3 is TGCGCCAGCAGCTTGGGACAGGGTTTGGGTGAAAAACTGTTTTTT. The chain has TRBV5-1 and TRBJ1-4; TRBD1 agrees at 7 bases. CDR1 is SGHRS, CDR2 YFSETQ, per germline. V shed 0 bases and J 7 bases; nucleotides not matched to a gene: 6. The length of the CDR3 is 15 residues.

This rearrangement joins TRBV27 to TRBJ1-5; D unclear. With 7 bases removed from V and 3 bases from J, the gap between germline ends came to 16 bases. Germline values: CDR1 MNHEY, CDR2 SMNVEV (reference sequence). CDR3 length equals 15 residues. The CDR3 reads CASKPSGIPNQPQHF. The CDR3 DNA sequence: TGTGCCAGCAAGCCCTCGGGGATCCCCAATCAGCCCCAGCATTTT.

The J gene is TRBJ1-6, the V gene TRBV18; D is unresolved. V lost 2 bases, J lost 8 bases, and 10 bases lay in between. Germline CDR1 KGHSH, CDR2 LQKENI. There are 14 residues in the CDR3. The CDR3 protein is CASSPGGQHSPLHF. The DNA for the CDR3 is TGTGCCAGCTCACCAGGAGGCCAGCATTCACCCCTCCACTTT.

This clone was counted a few times. The chain links TRBV15 to TRBJ1-1, with 8 bases lining up with TRBD1. J gave up 0 bases and V 1 base, and 4 bases lay outside the gene matches. This CDR3 region has 16 residues. CDR1 is LNHNV and CDR2 is YYDKDF in the germline V gene (reference sequence). Written as DNA, the CDR3 is TGTGCCACCAGCAGAGTCGCAGGGGGCCTGAACACTGAAGCTTTCTTT. Translating gives CATSRVAGGLNTEAFF. Full variable domain (missing parts from reference TRBV15 and TRBJ1-1): DAMVIQNPRYQVTQFGKPVTLSCSQTLNHNVMYWYQQKSSQAPKLLFHYYDKDFNNEADTPDNFQSRRPNTSFCFLDIRSPGLGDTAMYLCATSRVAGGLNTEAFFGQGTRLTVV.

The CDR3 region has the DNA TGTGCCAGCAATGACAGGGGCGAAGCGTATGAGCAGTTCTTC. Its protein is CASNDRGEAYEQFF. The chain joins TRBV27 to TRBJ2-1, with 8 nucleotides matching TRBD1. The length of the CDR3 is 14 residues. The J segment lost 8 bases and the V segment lost 7 bases, leaving 10 bases of the junction unmatched. Germline V gives CDR1 MNHEY, CDR2 SMNVEV (reference sequence).

This clone was counted a single time. The V gene is TRBV7-3, the J gene TRBJ2-2, with D unresolved. Per the germline V gene, CDR1 is SGHTA and CDR2 is FQGTGA. The ends were cut back, 1 base at V and 0 bases at J, with 6 bases in the middle. This CDR3 comprises 15 residues. CDR3 amino acids: CASSLRGSNTGELFF. In DNA, the CDR3 is TGTGCCAGCAGCTTAAGAGGTTCGAACACCGGGGAGCTGTTTTTT.

The V call is TRBV21-1, the J call TRBJ1-2; TRBD1, the table's D call, lacks a check against the DNA. TRBV21-1 is shown as a pseudogene. CDR3 length: 19 amino acids. CDR3 sequence: CASSKGLGAGYYVNYGYTF. The CDR3 nucleotides are TGTGCCAGCAGCAAAGGACTCGGAGCAGGGTACTACGTTAACTATGGCTACACCTTC.

This chain connects TRBV12-2 to TRBJ1-5; the table's D call, TRBD1, was not checked against the DNA. TRBV12-2 has pseudogene status. The CDR3 totals 16 residues. CDR3 nucleotides: TGTGCAAGTCGCTTAGCGTGCTGTCAGGGGAATCAGCCCCAGCATTTT. Residues: CASRLACCQGNQPQHF.

This chain uses TRBV7-9 with TRBJ1-3; TRBD1 agrees at 7 bases. CDR3 length: 14 residues. Germline V lookup: CDR1 SEHNR, CDR2 FQNEAQ (reference sequence). With V trimmed by 0 bases and J by 6 bases, 2 bases remained unmatched. This CDR3 is CASSLAGGVNTIYF. The CDR3 DNA follows: TGTGCCAGCAGCTTAGCAGGGGGCGTAAACACCATATATTTT.

This clone was detected only once. The chain couples TRBV7-9 to TRBJ2-1, with 10 bases lining up with TRBD2. The germline V gene has CDR1 SEHNR and CDR2 FQNEAQ (reference sequence). The V and J ends lost 5 bases and 7 bases, in that order; junction bases with no gene match: 11. The CDR3 contains 16 residues. The CDR3, as DNA: TGTGCCAGCAGCGCGAAACTAGCGGGAAAAGGTAATGAGCAGTTCTTC. Residues: CASSAKLAGKGNEQFF.

The chain is built from TRBV7-2 and TRBJ2-7, with TRBD2 identical over 11 bases. CDR3 length: 15 amino acids. Trimming removed 4 bases from V and 3 bases from J; junction bases left unmatched: 5. CDR1 is SGHTA, CDR2 FQGNSA, per germline. Here the CDR3 reads CASSSLAGGVYEQYF. CDR3 in DNA: TGTGCCAGCAGCTCCCTAGCGGGGGGCGTCTACGAGCAGTACTTC.

This chain joins TRBV7-8 and TRBJ2-2, with 13 bases that match TRBD2. CDR3 length: 16 residues. Trimming removed 4 bases from V and 6 bases from J; junction bases left unmatched: 5. The germline gives CDR1 SGHVS, CDR2 FQNEAQ. CDR3 in amino acids: CASSYRTSGSSGELFF. DNA for the CDR3: TGTGCCAGCAGCTACCGGACTAGCGGGAGTTCCGGGGAGCTGTTTTTT.

The gene calls are TRBV6-5 and TRBJ2-7; 10 bases match TRBD1. Germline CDR1 and CDR2: MNHEY and SVGAGI. Trimming took 1 base from V and 5 from J; bases not matched to a gene: 5. CDR3 size: 15 residues. The CDR3 is CASSYFGQGGDEQYF. The CDR3 DNA is TGTGCCAGCAGTTACTTCGGACAGGGGGGGGACGAGCAGTACTTC.

This clone came up once. The chain employs TRBV11-1 and TRBJ2-1; TRBD2 might be the D (5 bases). Germline V lookup: CDR1 SGHAT, CDR2 FQDESV (reference sequence). V was clipped by 0 bases and J by 2 bases, with 14 bases between them. The CDR3 is made up of 17 amino acids. CDR3 bases: TGTGCCAGCAGCTTAGCGGCTTCGGGGAGAACCTACAATGAGCAGTTCTTC. This sequence encodes CASSLAASGRTYNEQFF.

This clone has only one observation. The chain combines TRBV12-3 or TRBV12-4 with TRBJ2-1, with D perhaps TRBD2 (6 bases). There are 12 residues in the CDR3. V was pared by 5 bases and J by 13 bases, with 15 bases between. The CDR3 region is CASSPVTSYQFF. In DNA form, the CDR3 reads TGTGCCAGCAGTCCTGTAACTAGCTACCAGTTCTTC.

This chain links TRBV5-8 with TRBJ2-3; TRBD1 is a possible D gene (6 bases). V lost 2 bases, J lost 4 bases, and 11 bases lay in between. This CDR3 contains 14 residues. Per germline, CDR1 SGHTS and CDR2 YDEGEE. CDR3 in amino acids: CASSFRGGADTQYF. DNA for the CDR3: TGTGCCAGCAGCTTTAGAGGGGGAGCAGATACGCAGTATTTT.

This clone was seen many times. This chain joins TRBV19 and TRBJ2-7, with 10 bases lining up with TRBD2. The CDR3 runs 15 residues. The germline gives CDR1 LNHDA, CDR2 SQIVND (reference sequence). The junction had 6 bases not matched to a gene; V was cut back by 3 bases and J by 4 bases. CDR3 DNA sequence: TGTGCCAGTAGTATTGGACTAGCGGTGGTTTACGAGCAGTACTTC. Encoded protein: CASSIGLAVVYEQYF.

This clone has more than one count but fewer than ten. This sequence joins TRBV4-1 and TRBJ2-7; maybe TRBD2 (6 bases). Germline V gives CDR1 MGHRA, CDR2 YSYEKL. V was clipped by 3 bases and J by 6 bases, with 12 bases between them. This CDR3 has 13 amino acids. The CDR3 nucleotides are TGCGCCAGCAGCCATGGAGGGATTTCCGAGCAGTACTTC. Translating gives CASSHGGISEQYF.

Only one count was recorded for this clone. V is TRBV7-9 and J is TRBJ2-1, with 12 bases lining up with TRBD2. V gave up 5 bases and J gave up 5 bases; unmatched junction bases: 4. The CDR3 sequence is 15 residues long. Germline CDR1 is SEHNR and CDR2 is FQNEAQ (reference sequence). The CDR3 DNA sequence: TGTGCCAGCAGCCCTAGCGGGAGGGGGGACAATGAGCAGTTCTTC. Protein product: CASSPSGRGDNEQFF.

This chain joins TRBV5-4 and TRBJ2-3; a weak D match, TRBD2 (5 bases). The CDR3 runs 14 residues. The V and J ends lost 5 bases and 4 bases respectively, with 14 bases between them. CDR1 and CDR2 from the germline V gene are SGHNT and YYREEE (reference sequence). The CDR3 DNA sequence: TGTGCCAGCAGTCCCGAACTAGTCCCAGATACGCAGTATTTT. Encoded protein: CASSPELVPDTQYF.

This clone was seen more than once but under ten times. The chain is built from TRBV7-8 and TRBJ2-3; TRBD2 is a possible D gene (7 bases). The CDR3 runs to 17 residues. CDR1 and CDR2 (germline): SGHVS, FQNEAQ. V lost 5 bases and J lost 3, with 21 bases in between. This chain's CDR3 is CASSPSGGAGATDTQYF. The CDR3 bases are TGTGCCAGCAGCCCGTCCGGTGGCGCGGGGGCAACAGATACGCAGTATTTT.

The chain couples TRBV2 to TRBJ2-3, with TRBD1 matching 9 bases. V shed 7 bases and J 0 bases; nucleotides not matched to a gene: 8. The CDR3 is 16 amino acids. Germline assignment: CDR1 SNHLY and CDR2 FYNNEI. Here the CDR3 DNA reads TGTGCCAGCAAGTGGTCCGGGACAGGGAGCACAGATACGCAGTATTTT. Its protein product is CASKWSGTGSTDTQYF. The full variable domain, its missing parts supplied by reference TRBV2 and TRBJ2-3, is EPEVTQTPSHQVTQMGQEVILRCVPISNHLYFYWYRQILGQKVEFLVSFYNNEISEKSEIFDDQFSVERPDGSNFTLKIRSTKLEDSAMYFCASKWSGTGSTDTQYFGPGTRLTVL.

The V and J genes are TRBV5-4 and TRBJ2-1; 11 bases agree with TRBD1. V gave up 4 bases and J gave up 5 bases; unmatched junction bases: 8. This CDR3 spans 16 amino acids. Germline CDR1 is SGHNT and CDR2 is YYREEE (reference sequence). The CDR3 DNA follows: TGTGCCAGCAGCCCCAGGGACAGGGGGACGAACAATGAGCAGTTCTTC. Encoded protein: CASSPRDRGTNNEQFF.